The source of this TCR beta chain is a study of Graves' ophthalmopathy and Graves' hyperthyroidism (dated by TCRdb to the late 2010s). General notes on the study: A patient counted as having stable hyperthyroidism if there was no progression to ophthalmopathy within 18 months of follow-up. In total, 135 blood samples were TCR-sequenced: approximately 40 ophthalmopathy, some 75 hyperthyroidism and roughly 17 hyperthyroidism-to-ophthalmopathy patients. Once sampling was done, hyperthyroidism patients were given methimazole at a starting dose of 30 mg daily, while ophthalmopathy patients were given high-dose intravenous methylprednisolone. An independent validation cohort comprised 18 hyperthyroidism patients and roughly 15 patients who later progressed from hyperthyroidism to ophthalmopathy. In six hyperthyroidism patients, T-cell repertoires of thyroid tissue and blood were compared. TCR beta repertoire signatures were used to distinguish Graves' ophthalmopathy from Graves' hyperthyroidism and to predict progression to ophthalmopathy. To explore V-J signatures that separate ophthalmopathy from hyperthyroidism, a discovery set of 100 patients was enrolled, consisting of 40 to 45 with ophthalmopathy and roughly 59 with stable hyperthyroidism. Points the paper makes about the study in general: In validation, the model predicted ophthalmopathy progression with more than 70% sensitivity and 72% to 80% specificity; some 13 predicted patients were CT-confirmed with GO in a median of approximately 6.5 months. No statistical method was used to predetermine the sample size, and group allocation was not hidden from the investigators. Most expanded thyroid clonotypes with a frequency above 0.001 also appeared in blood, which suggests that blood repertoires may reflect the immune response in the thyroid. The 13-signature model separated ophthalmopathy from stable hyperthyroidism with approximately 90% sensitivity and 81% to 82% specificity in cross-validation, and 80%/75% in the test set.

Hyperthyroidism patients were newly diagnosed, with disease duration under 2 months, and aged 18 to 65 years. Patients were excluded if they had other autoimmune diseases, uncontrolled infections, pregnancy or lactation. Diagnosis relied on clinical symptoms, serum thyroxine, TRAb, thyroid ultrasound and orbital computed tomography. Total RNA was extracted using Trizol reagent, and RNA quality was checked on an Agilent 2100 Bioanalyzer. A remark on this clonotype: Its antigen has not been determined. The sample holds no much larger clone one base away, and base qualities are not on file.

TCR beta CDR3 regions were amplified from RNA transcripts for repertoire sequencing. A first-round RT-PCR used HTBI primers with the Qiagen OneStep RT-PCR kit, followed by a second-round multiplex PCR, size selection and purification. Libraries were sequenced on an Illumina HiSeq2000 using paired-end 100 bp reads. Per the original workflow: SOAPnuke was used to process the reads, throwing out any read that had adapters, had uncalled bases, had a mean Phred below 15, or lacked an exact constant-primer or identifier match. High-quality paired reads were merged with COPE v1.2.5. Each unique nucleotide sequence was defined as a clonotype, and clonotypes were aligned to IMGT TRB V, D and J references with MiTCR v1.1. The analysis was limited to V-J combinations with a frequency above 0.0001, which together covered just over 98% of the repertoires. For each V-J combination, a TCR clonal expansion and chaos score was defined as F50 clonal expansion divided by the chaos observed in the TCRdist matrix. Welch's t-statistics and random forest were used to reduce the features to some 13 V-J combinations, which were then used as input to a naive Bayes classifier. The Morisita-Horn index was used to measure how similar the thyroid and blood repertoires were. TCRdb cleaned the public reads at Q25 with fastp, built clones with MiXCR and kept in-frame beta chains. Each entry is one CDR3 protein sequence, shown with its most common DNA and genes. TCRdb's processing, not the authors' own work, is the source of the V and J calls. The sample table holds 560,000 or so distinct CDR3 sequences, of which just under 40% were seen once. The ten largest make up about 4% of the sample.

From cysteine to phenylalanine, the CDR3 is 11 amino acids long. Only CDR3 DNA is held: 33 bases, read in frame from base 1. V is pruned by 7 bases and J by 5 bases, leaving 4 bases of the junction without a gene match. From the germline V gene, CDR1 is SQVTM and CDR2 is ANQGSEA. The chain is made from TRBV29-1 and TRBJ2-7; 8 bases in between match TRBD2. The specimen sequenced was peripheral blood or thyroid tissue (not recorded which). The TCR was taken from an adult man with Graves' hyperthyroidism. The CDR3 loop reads CSAGTRNEQYF. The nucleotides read TGCAGCGCCGGGACTAGAAACGAGCAGTACTTC.